This T cell receptor beta chain is drawn from a study of response to subunit inactivated influenza vaccine. From the RT-PCR reads, TCRdb called clonotypes with MiXCR, one entry per CDR3 protein. The sample lists around 480,000 distinct CDR3 sequences; approximately 9.9% were seen once. Germline assignment: CDR1 LGHNA and CDR2 YSLEER. The CDR3 totals 17 residues. With 0 bases removed from V and 8 bases from J, the gap between germline ends came to 19 bases. The rearrangement links TRBV4-3 to TRBJ1-4; possibly TRBD1 for D (5 bases). The source material was PBMCs from blood, sampled about 40 days after vaccination. The source of this sequence is a man aged 50-60 years who received an inactivated influenza vaccine. CDR3 loop: CASSQENKGPVDEKLFF. As DNA, the CDR3 is TGCGCCAGCAGCCAAGAGAATAAGGGGCCGGTCGACGAAAAACTGTTTTTT.